This passage covers 27 T cell receptor beta chains from one sample sequenced in a study of blood T cell repertoires in COVID-19. The table came from immunoSEQ multiplex PCR; TCRdb's copy has only in-frame clones and leaves some out. The sample holds 260,000 or so clones; roughly 87% are singletons and the top ten take 2.6%. Sequenced input: PBMCs or T cells enriched from blood (not recorded which). Every receptor here comes from a woman in her twenties or thirties with acute COVID-19.

In its sample, this clone was seen a few times. V usage is TRBV19 and J usage is TRBJ1-1; unclear D gene. The CDR3 totals 13 residues. V lost 7 bases to trimming and J lost 2 bases, with 11 bases between them. Germline lookup yields CDR1 LNHDA and CDR2 SQIVND (reference sequence). In DNA, the CDR3 is TGTGCCAGTATTGAGACGGGAAACACTGAAGCTTTCTTT. Residues: CASIETGNTEAFF. Full variable domain (rest looked up from reference TRBV19 and TRBJ1-1): DGGITQSPKYLFRKEGQNVTLSCEQNLNHDAMYWYRQDPGQGLRLIYYSQIVNDFQKGDIAEGYSVSREKKESFPLTVTSAQKNPTAFYLCASIETGNTEAFFGQGTRLTVV.

This chain uses TRBV4-1 with TRBJ2-3; 11 bases align to TRBD2. This CDR3 comprises 16 residues. The J segment lost 0 bases and the V segment lost 2 bases, leaving 1 base of the junction unmatched. Germline CDR1 reads MGHRA; CDR2 reads YSYEKL. The CDR3 DNA reads TGCGCCAGCAGCCAAATAGCGGGGGGGAGCACAGATACGCAGTATTTT. This gives the protein CASSQIAGGSTDTQYF.

This sequence joins TRBV5-6 and TRBJ2-7; 9 nucleotides align to TRBD1. The CDR3 totals 15 residues. Germline-derived CDR1 and CDR2 are SGHDT and YYEEEE. After removal of 5 bases from V and 6 bases from J, the junction contained 12 bases not matched to a gene. For the CDR3, the DNA is TGTGCCAGCAGACCCCGAGGGACAGGGCTAGGCGAGCAGTACTTC. Translated, it gives CASRPRGTGLGEQYF.

The chain couples TRBV12-3 or TRBV12-4 to TRBJ1-2, with D hard to call. CDR3 length equals 13 residues. Trimming stripped 7 bases from V and 0 bases from J, with 9 bases between. CDR3 loop: CASTAGTNYGYTF. The CDR3 DNA reads as TGTGCCAGCACTGCGGGTACTAACTATGGCTACACCTTC.

The CDR3 DNA reads as TGTGCCACCAGCATACGGTTAGAGTCAAACTATGGCTACACCTTC. Its translation is CATSIRLESNYGYTF. This chain uses TRBV15 with TRBJ1-2; D remains ambiguous. V lost 4 bases, J lost 2 bases, and 14 bases lay in between. The CDR3 runs to 15 residues. CDR1 and CDR2 (germline): LNHNV, YYDKDF (reference sequence).

The J gene is TRBJ2-2, the V gene TRBV19; 8 bases align to TRBD1. With 4 bases clipped from V and 8 bases from J, the junction kept 9 bases outside the gene matches. Germline CDR1 reads LNHDA; CDR2 reads SQIVND (reference sequence). CDR3 size: 15 residues. In nucleotides, the CDR3 is TGTGCCAGTAGTACTTCGACAGGGGTGAGGGGGGAGCTGTTTTTT. It specifies CASSTSTGVRGELFF.

This rearrangement joins TRBV15 to TRBJ1-1, with D perhaps TRBD1 (5 bases). This CDR3 has 15 residues. V was clipped by 1 base and J by 1 base, with 10 bases between them. Germline V gene sequence: CDR1 LNHNV, CDR2 YYDKDF (reference sequence). CDR3 coding DNA: TGTGCCACCAGCAGAGGCCATGGACAGAACACTGAAGCTTTCTTT. Encoded protein: CATSRGHGQNTEAFF.

CDR3 amino acids: CASSTLRDEAFF. CDR3 DNA sequence: TGTGCCAGCAGCACCCTCAGGGATGAAGCTTTCTTT. The V call is TRBV5-5, the J call TRBJ1-1; D is possibly TRBD1 (5 bases). The germline V and J ends were trimmed by 4 bases and 7 bases, with 11 bases remaining between them. Germline V gene lookup returns CDR1 SGHKS and CDR2 YYEKEE (reference sequence). The CDR3 totals 12 residues.

The rearrangement links TRBV5-1 to TRBJ2-1, with 7 bases that match TRBD1. This CDR3 has 16 residues. The junction had 14 bases not matched to a gene; V was cut back by 2 bases and J by 9 bases. Germline V CDR1 and CDR2: SGHRS, YFSETQ. This chain's CDR3 is CASSLNAGTVSGEQFF. The CDR3 coding sequence is TGCGCCAGCAGCTTAAATGCCGGGACAGTCAGTGGTGAGCAGTTCTTC.

DNA of the CDR3: TGTGCCAGTAGTACTAGCCCCCTACACGGCTCTGGAAACACCATATATTTT. This encodes CASSTSPLHGSGNTIYF. The chain is built from TRBV19 and TRBJ1-3; D not certain. This CDR3 spans 17 amino acids. V was clipped by 4 bases and J by 0 bases, with 16 bases between them. Germline-derived CDR1 and CDR2 are LNHDA and SQIVND (reference sequence).

The J gene is TRBJ1-2, the V gene TRBV5-4, with D uncertain. The V end lost 3 bases, the J end lost 7 bases, and 7 bases lay between the germline ends. The CDR3 has 11 amino acids. Germline CDR1 and CDR2: SGHNT and YYREEE (reference sequence). The CDR3 is CASSYVGGYTF. CDR3 sequence (DNA): TGTGCCAGCAGCTACGTCGGTGGCTACACCTTC.

The chain uses TRBV5-1 and TRBJ1-6; 7 bases fit TRBD1. Germline trimming cut 5 bases from V and 6 bases from J; bases unmatched to any gene: 8. Germline V gives CDR1 SGHRS, CDR2 YFSETQ. The CDR3 loop spans 15 amino acids. The CDR3 bases are TGCGCCAGCAGTCATGGGACAGTTCTTAATTCACCCCTCCACTTT. Protein sequence: CASSHGTVLNSPLHF.

This sequence joins TRBV5-6 and TRBJ2-3, with TRBD1 matching 11 bases. This CDR3 comprises 16 residues. With 0 bases clipped from V and 6 bases from J, the junction kept 6 bases outside the gene matches. CDR1 and CDR2 (germline): SGHDT, YYEEEE. The CDR3 DNA sequence: TGTGCCAGCAGCTTGGAGGACAGGGGGCGTCGGGATACGCAGTATTTT. This gives the protein CASSLEDRGRRDTQYF.

J is TRBJ1-1 and V is TRBV7-8; D is possibly TRBD1 (5 bases). Trimming took 5 bases from V and 3 from J, leaving 13 bases between them. There are 14 residues in the CDR3. Germline lookup yields CDR1 SGHVS and CDR2 FQNEAQ. CDR3 sequence (DNA): TGTGCCAGCAGCGATCGTGGGGCCCACACTGAAGCTTTCTTT. This encodes CASSDRGAHTEAFF.

This clone has more than one count but fewer than ten. The chain has TRBV7-9 and TRBJ1-1; D gene ambiguous. This CDR3 has 12 residues. From germline, CDR1 is SEHNR and CDR2 FQNEAQ (reference sequence). V dropped 1 base and J dropped 10 bases, with 10 bases sitting between them. The DNA for the CDR3 is TGTGCCAGCAGCTTAGTGGGAGAGCGAGCTTTCTTT. Translating it yields CASSLVGERAFF. Full variable domain (outside the CDR3, taken from reference TRBV7-9 and TRBJ1-1): DTGVSQNPRHKITKRGQNVTFRCDPISEHNRLYWYRQTLGQGPEFLTYFQNEAQLEKSRLLSDRFSAERPKGSFSTLEIQRTEQGDSAMYLCASSLVGERAFFGQGTRLTVV.

This clone was recorded only once. The genes are TRBV4-3 and TRBJ2-7; perhaps TRBD2 as D (5 bases). Germline CDR1 LGHNA, CDR2 YSLEER. The V end was cut by 0 bases, the J end by 0 bases, with 15 bases between. The CDR3 totals 17 residues. CDR3 in DNA: TGCGCCAGCAGCCAAGATATAGGATCCGGGGTCTCCTACGAGCAGTACTTC. Protein: CASSQDIGSGVSYEQYF.

This sequence joins TRBV6-5 and TRBJ2-7, with 9 nucleotides matching TRBD2. The ends lost 7 bases at V and 0 bases at J; junction bases unmatched: 7. The germline V gene has CDR1 MNHEY and CDR2 SVGAGI. This CDR3 has 15 amino acids. CDR3 sequence reads: CASTPTSGGSYEQYF. As DNA, the CDR3 is TGTGCCAGCACCCCGACTAGCGGCGGCTCCTACGAGCAGTACTTC.

This clone came up a few times. The chain uses TRBV7-9 and TRBJ1-4; D call uncertain. This CDR3 comprises 15 residues. Trimming took 5 bases from V and 8 from J, leaving 18 bases between them. CDR1 is SEHNR and CDR2 is FQNEAQ in the germline V gene (reference sequence). The CDR3 region has the DNA TGTGCCAGCAGCCGACGGAGTACGGATGGAGAAAAACTGTTTTTT. Amino acid sequence: CASSRRSTDGEKLFF.

The genes are TRBV7-9 and TRBJ1-2, with D unclear. Looked up from germline, CDR1 is SEHNR and CDR2 is FQNEAQ (reference sequence). V lost 2 bases and J lost 3, with 10 bases in between. The CDR3 is 14 amino acids. The CDR3 region has the DNA TGTGCCAGCAGCTTATTCGGAGGAGACTATGGCTACACCTTC. This translates into CASSLFGGDYGYTF. Combining the CDR3 with reference TRBV7-9 and TRBJ1-2 gives the whole variable domain DTGVSQNPRHKITKRGQNVTFRCDPISEHNRLYWYRQTLGQGPEFLTYFQNEAQLEKSRLLSDRFSAERPKGSFSTLEIQRTEQGDSAMYLCASSLFGGDYGYTFGSGTRLTVV.

The chain links TRBV12-5 to TRBJ2-7; 7 bases map to TRBD2. The CDR3 extends over 15 amino acids. J gave up 3 bases and V 7 bases, and 12 bases lay outside the gene matches. Germline V CDR1 and CDR2: LGHNT, FRNRAP. CDR3 loop: CASARGDGGSYEQYF. In DNA, the CDR3 is TGTGCTAGTGCCCGGGGGGACGGCGGGAGCTACGAGCAGTACTTC. The full variable domain, with the rest looked up from reference TRBV12-5 and TRBJ2-7, is DARVTQTPRHKVTEMGQEVTMRCQPILGHNTVFWYRQTMMQGLELLAYFRNRAPLDDSGMPKDRFSAEMPDATLATLKIQPSEPRDSAVYFCASARGDGGSYEQYFGPGTRLTVT.

V usage is TRBV6-6 and J usage is TRBJ2-2, with 9 bases lining up with TRBD1. Germline CDR1 reads MNHNY; CDR2 reads SVGAGI (reference sequence). CDR3 length: 14 amino acids. V lost 6 bases to trimming and J lost 7 bases; unmatched junction nucleotides: 6. CDR3 in amino acids: CASRGTGRIGELFF. As DNA, the CDR3 is TGTGCCAGCAGGGGGACAGGGCGGATCGGGGAGCTGTTTTTT.

The chain employs TRBV7-6 and TRBJ1-3; 9 positions match TRBD1. Germline assignment: CDR1 SGHVS and CDR2 FNYEAQ. CDR3 size: 15 residues. J lost 4 bases, V lost 2 bases, and 3 bases had no gene match. DNA of the CDR3: TGTGCCAGCAGCTTACCCGGGACAGGGGGAAACACCATATATTTT. Protein product: CASSLPGTGGNTIYF.

The chain uses TRBV10-2 and TRBJ2-7; D is perhaps TRBD2 (5 bases). CDR3 length: 14 amino acids. Germline-derived CDR1 and CDR2 are WSHSY and SAAADI. Trimming cost V 5 bases and J 3 bases, with 14 bases left between them. CDR3 coding DNA: TGCGCCAGCAGTCTTGTTTTGGGAGACTACGAGCAGTACTTC. Its translation: CASSLVLGDYEQYF.

This chain links TRBV19 with TRBJ2-3; 11 bases agree with TRBD1. CDR3 length: 16 amino acids. Trimming removed 7 bases from V and 3 bases from J; junction bases left unmatched: 9. The germline gives CDR1 LNHDA, CDR2 SQIVND (reference sequence). CDR3 region: CASTPRDRGFTDTQYF. In DNA form, the CDR3 reads TGTGCCAGTACCCCCAGGGACAGGGGGTTTACAGATACGCAGTATTTT.

The chain uses TRBV15 and TRBJ1-6, with 7 bases that match TRBD1. Per germline, CDR1 LNHNV and CDR2 YYDKDF (reference sequence). CDR3 length: 16 amino acids. V shed 0 bases and J 9 bases; nucleotides not matched to a gene: 8. The DNA of the CDR3 is TGTGCCACCAGCAGAGATAGAGGGGGCGCGGGTTCACCCCTCCACTTT. As protein: CATSRDRGGAGSPLHF.

The rearrangement uses TRBV6-5 and TRBJ1-5, with D maybe TRBD1 (5 bases). With 6 bases removed from V and 7 bases from J, the gap between germline ends came to 13 bases. The CDR3 has 13 amino acids. In germline, CDR1 is MNHEY, CDR2 SVGAGI. CDR3 sequence: CASSPYRGQPQHF. The CDR3 nucleotides are TGTGCCAGCAGCCCGTACCGGGGGCAGCCCCAGCATTTT.

This clone was detected only once. V is TRBV7-2 and J is TRBJ1-6; the D gene is possibly TRBD1 (6 bases). The germline CDR1 and CDR2 sequences are SGHTA and FQGNSA. The CDR3 has 13 amino acids. V lost 5 bases and J 10 bases, leaving 12 bases between the germline ends. CDR3 DNA sequence: TGTGCCAGCAGCCCACAGGGACCATCACCCCTCCACTTT. It translates to CASSPQGPSPLHF.